This T cell receptor beta chain derives from a study of T-cell memory formation after mild COVID-19. V dropped 5 bases and J dropped 1; count of bases not matched to a gene: 5. Germline CDR1 and CDR2: KGHSH and LQKENI. CDR3 length equals 15 residues. Note on this clonotype: The antigen is unknown.

TCRdb ran MiXCR on the 5' RACE reads and lists one entry per CDR3 protein. Among hundreds of thousands of distinct CDR3 sequences listed, more than 15% were seen once. The study, taken as a whole, reports: Confirmation of SARS-CoV-2 specificity was lacking for second-wave clones peaking day 37.

J is TRBJ2-4 and V is TRBV18, with TRBD2 matching over 7 bases. The receptor's source is an adult woman who had mild COVID-19 (a few samples of this study predate the infection). Cell type and time point are not known. The specimen was PBMCs or a T cell subset sorted from them (not recorded which). The CDR3 protein is CASSEAGTAKNIQYF. In DNA form, the CDR3 reads TGTGCCAGCTCAGAAGCGGGGACCGCCAAAAACATTCAGTACTTC.